This T cell receptor (beta chain) was identified during a study of T-cell reconstitution after alpha-beta-depleted transplantation in children. The TCRbeta library incorporated unique molecular identifiers. MiXCR was run by TCRdb on the PCR reads, yielding one entry per CDR3 protein. The sample holds approximately 640,000 distinct CDR3 sequences, roughly 17% seen once. This clonotype was recorded a few times. The CDR3 totals 14 residues. The ends were cut back, 2 bases at V and 6 bases at J, with 12 bases in the middle. Germline values: CDR1 SGHTA, CDR2 FQGNSA. V is TRBV7-2 and J is TRBJ2-3; tentatively, D is TRBD2 (6 bases). Specimen: PBMCs from the stem cell graft donor, collected from the stem cell graft. This sequence originates from a human donor who donated a stem cell graft to a child with acute myeloid leukemia. The CDR3 is CASSLRTAGDTQYF. CDR3 nucleotides: TGTGCCAGCAGCTTAAGAACCGCGGGGGATACGCAGTATTTT.